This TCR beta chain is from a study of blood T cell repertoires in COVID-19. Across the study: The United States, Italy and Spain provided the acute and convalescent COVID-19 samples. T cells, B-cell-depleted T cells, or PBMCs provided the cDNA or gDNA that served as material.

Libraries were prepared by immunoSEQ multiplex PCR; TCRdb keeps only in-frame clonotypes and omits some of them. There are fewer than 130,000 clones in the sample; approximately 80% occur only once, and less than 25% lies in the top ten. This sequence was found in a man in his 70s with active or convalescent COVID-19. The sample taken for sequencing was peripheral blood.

This chain's CDR3 is CASSPNVANEKLFF. DNA of the CDR3: TGCGCCAGCAGCCCTAACGTGGCTAATGAAAAACTGTTTTTT. The chain has TRBV5-1 and TRBJ1-4, with unresolved D. Between the trimmed V and J ends, which lost 4 bases and 3 bases, there was a span of 10 bases. Germline loops: CDR1 SGHRS, CDR2 YFSETQ. The CDR3 covers 14 residues.